This T cell receptor beta chain derives from a study of blood T cells in healthy people across ages. This clonotype appeared many times. Using a J-beta primer mix together with a sample-barcoded 5' primer, a second PCR was run for roughly 7 to 12 cycles. TCRdb ran MiXCR on the 5' RACE reads and lists one entry per CDR3 protein. Of about 1,400,000 distinct CDR3 sequences listed, around two fifths are singletons. Sequenced: blood. The clonotype was recovered from a young woman in good health.

The CDR3 DNA reads TGTGCCAGCAGTGAACCAGGCAATCAGCCCCAGCATTTT. As protein: CASSEPGNQPQHF. This chain uses TRBV6-1 with TRBJ1-5; D not resolved. This CDR3 contains 13 residues. The V gene lost 2 bases and the J gene lost 2 bases, with 4 bases spanning the gap. The germline gives CDR1 MNHNS, CDR2 SASEGT.